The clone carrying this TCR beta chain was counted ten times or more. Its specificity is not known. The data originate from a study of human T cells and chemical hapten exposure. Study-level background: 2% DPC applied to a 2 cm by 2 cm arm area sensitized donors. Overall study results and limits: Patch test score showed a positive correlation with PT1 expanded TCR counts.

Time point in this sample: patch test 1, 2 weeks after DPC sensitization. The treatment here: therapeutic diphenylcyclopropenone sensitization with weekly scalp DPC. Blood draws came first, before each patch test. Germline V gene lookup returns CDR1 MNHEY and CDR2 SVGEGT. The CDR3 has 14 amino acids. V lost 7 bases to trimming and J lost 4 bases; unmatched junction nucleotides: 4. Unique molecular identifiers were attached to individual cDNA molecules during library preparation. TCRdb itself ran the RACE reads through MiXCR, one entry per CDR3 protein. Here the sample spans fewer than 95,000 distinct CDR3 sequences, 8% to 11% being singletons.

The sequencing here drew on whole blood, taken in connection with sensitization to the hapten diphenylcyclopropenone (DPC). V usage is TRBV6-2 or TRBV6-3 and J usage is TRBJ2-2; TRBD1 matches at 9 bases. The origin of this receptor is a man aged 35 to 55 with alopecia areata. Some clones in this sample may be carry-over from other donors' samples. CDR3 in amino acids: CASIRDRVTGELFF. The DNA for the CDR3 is TGTGCCAGCATCCGGGACAGGGTCACCGGGGAGCTGTTTTTT.